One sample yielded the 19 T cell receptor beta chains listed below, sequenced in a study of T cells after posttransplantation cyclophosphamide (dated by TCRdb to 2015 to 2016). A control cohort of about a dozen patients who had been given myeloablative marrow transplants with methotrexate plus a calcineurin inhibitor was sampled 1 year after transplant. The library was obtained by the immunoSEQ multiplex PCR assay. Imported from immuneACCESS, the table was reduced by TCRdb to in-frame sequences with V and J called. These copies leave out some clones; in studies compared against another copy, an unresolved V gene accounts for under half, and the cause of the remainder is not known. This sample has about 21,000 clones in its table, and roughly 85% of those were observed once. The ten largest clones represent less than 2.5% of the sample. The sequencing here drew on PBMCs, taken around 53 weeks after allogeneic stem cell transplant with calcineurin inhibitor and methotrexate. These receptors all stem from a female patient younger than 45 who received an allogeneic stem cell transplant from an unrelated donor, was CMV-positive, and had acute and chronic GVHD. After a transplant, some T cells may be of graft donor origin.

In DNA form, the CDR3 reads TGTGCCAGCGGGCAGGGTGAGCAGTTCTTC. It encodes CASGQGEQFF. V gene TRBV7-9 combines with J gene TRBJ2-1, with D tentatively TRBD1 (5 bases). Germline V gene lookup returns CDR1 SEHNR and CDR2 FQNEAQ (reference sequence). V was cut by 8 bases and J by 9 bases, with 8 bases left in between. The CDR3 sequence is 10 residues long.

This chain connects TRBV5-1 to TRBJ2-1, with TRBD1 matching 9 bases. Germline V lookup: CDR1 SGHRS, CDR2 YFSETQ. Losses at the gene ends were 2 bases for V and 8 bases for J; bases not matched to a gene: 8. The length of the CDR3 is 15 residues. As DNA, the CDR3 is TGCGCCAGCAGCTTAATGGGACAGGGTGGCGATGAGCAGTTCTTC. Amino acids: CASSLMGQGGDEQFF. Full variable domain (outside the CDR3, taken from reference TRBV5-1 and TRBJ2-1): KAGVTQTPRYLIKTRGQQVTLSCSPISGHRSVSWYQQTPGQGLQFLFEYFSETQRNKGNFPGRFSGRQFSNSRSEMNVSTLELGDSALYLCASSLMGQGGDEQFFGPGTRLTVL.

CDR3 sequence: CASSRSSSATQHF. CDR3 coding DNA: TGTGCCAGCAGCCGGTCGAGTAGCGCTACCCAGCATTTT. V gene TRBV11-2 combines with J gene TRBJ1-5; D remains unclear. V lost 5 bases and J lost 11, with 16 bases in between. Germline assignment: CDR1 SGHAT and CDR2 FQNNGV. This CDR3 has 13 residues.

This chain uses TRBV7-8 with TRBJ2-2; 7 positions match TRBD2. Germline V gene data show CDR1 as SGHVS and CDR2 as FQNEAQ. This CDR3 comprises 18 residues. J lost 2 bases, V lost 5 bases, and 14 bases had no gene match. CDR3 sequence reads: CASSVVWGGSDNTGELFF. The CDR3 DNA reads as TGTGCCAGCAGCGTCGTTTGGGGCGGGAGTGATAACACCGGGGAGCTGTTTTTT.

For the CDR3, the DNA is TGTGCCAGTAGCTTGGACAGGCGGAGGGGCGAGCAGTACTTC. It is translated as CASSLDRRRGEQYF. The chain couples TRBV19 to TRBJ2-5; D might be TRBD1 (7 bases). The tail of the sequence fits TRBJ2-7 better, so the J call may be wrong. The germline V gene has CDR1 LNHDA and CDR2 SQIVND (reference sequence). This CDR3 spans 14 amino acids.

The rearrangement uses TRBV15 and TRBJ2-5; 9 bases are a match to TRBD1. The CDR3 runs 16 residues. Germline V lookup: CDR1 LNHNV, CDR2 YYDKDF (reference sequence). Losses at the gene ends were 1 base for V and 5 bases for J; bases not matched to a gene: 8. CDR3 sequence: CATSRGATGGGETQYF. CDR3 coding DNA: TGTGCCACCAGCAGAGGAGCTACAGGGGGCGGGGAGACCCAGTACTTC.

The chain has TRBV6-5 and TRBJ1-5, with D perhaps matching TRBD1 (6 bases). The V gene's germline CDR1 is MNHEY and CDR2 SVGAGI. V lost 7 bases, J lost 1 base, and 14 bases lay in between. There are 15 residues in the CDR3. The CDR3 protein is CASTAQGLSNQPQHF. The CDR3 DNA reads TGTGCCAGCACTGCACAGGGTTTAAGCAATCAGCCCCAGCATTTT.

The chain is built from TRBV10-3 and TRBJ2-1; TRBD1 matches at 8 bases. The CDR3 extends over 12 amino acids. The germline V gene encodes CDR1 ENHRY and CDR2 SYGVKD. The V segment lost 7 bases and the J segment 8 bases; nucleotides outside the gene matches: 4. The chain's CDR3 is CAIKTGGDEQFF. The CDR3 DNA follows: TGTGCCATCAAAACAGGGGGAGATGAGCAGTTCTTC.

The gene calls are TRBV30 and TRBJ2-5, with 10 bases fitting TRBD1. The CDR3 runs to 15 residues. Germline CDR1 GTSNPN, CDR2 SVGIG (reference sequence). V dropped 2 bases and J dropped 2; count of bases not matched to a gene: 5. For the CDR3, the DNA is TGTGCCTGGAGTACCGGGACAGGGGATCAAGAGACCCAGTACTTC. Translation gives CAWSTGTGDQETQYF.

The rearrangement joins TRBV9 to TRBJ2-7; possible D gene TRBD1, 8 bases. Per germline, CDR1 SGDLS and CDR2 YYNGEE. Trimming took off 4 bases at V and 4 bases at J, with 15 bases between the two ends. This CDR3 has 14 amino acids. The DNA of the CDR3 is TGTGCCAGCAGCTCACAGGGGGGGTTTTACGAGCAGTACTTC. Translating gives CASSSQGGFYEQYF. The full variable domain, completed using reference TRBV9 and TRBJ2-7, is DSGVTQTPKHLITATGQRVTLRCSPRSGDLSVYWYQQSLDQGLQFLIQYYNGEERAKGNILERFSAQQFPDLHSELNLSSLELGDSALYFCASSSQGGFYEQYFGPGTRLTVT.

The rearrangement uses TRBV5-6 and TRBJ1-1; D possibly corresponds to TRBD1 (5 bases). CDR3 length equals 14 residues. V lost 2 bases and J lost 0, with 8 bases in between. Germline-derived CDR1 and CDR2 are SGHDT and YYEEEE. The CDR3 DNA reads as TGTGCCAGCAGCTTTAGGGGTATGAACACTGAAGCTTTCTTT. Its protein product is CASSFRGMNTEAFF.

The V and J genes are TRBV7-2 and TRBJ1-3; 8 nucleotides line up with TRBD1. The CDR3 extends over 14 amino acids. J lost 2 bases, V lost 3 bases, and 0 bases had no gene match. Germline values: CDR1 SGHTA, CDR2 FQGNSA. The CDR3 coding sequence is TGTGCCAGCAGCTTGACAGGGGCTGGAAACACCATATATTTT. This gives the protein CASSLTGAGNTIYF.

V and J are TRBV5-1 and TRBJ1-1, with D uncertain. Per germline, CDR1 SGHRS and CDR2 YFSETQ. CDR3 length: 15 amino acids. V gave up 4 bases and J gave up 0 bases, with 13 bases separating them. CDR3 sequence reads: CASSRERGLNTEAFF. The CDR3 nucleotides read TGCGCCAGCAGCCGAGAGCGAGGGTTGAACACTGAAGCTTTCTTT.

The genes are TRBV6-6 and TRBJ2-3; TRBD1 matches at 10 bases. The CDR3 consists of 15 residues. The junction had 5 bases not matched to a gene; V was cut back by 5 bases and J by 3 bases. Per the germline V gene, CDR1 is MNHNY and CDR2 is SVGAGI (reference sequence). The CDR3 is CASSTRTGGTDTQYF. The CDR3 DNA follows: TGTGCCAGCAGTACCAGGACAGGGGGGACAGATACGCAGTATTTT.

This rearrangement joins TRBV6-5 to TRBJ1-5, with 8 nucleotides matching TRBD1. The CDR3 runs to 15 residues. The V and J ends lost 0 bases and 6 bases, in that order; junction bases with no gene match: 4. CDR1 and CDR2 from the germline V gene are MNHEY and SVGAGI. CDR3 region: CASSYSETGVQPQHF. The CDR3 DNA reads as TGTGCCAGCAGTTACTCTGAGACAGGGGTTCAGCCCCAGCATTTT.

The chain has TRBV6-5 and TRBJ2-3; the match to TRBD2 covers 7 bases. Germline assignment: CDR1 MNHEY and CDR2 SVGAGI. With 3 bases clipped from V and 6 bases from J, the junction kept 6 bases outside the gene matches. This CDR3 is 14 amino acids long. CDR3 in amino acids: CASSYAGEEDTQYF. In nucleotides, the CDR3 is TGTGCCAGCAGTTATGCGGGGGAGGAGGATACGCAGTATTTT.

CDR3 DNA: TGTGCCAGCAGCGTAAGCGGGAGTCCCTACAATGAGCAGTTCTTC. It is translated as CASSVSGSPYNEQFF. The chain joins TRBV9 to TRBJ2-1, with 8 bases identical to TRBD2. The CDR3 covers 15 residues. V gave up 1 base and J gave up 2 bases; unmatched junction bases: 2. Germline V lookup: CDR1 SGDLS, CDR2 YYNGEE. The whole variable domain, filled in from reference TRBV9 and TRBJ2-1, reads DSGVTQTPKHLITATGQRVTLRCSPRSGDLSVYWYQQSLDQGLQFLIQYYNGEERAKGNILERFSAQQFPDLHSELNLSSLELGDSALYFCASSVSGSPYNEQFFGPGTRLTVL.

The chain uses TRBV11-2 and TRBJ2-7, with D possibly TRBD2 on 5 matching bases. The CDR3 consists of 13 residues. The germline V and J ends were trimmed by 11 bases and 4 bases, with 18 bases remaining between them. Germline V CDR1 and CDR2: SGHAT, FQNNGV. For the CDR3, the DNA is TGTGCCTCTCGAGGGCATACACGGTACGAGCAGTACTTC. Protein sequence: CASRGHTRYEQYF.

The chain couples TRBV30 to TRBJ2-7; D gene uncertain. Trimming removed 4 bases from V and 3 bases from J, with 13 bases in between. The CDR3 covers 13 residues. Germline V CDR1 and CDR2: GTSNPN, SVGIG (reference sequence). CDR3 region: CAWTVAAYYEQYF. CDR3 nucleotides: TGTGCCTGGACGGTGGCGGCGTACTACGAGCAGTACTTC.